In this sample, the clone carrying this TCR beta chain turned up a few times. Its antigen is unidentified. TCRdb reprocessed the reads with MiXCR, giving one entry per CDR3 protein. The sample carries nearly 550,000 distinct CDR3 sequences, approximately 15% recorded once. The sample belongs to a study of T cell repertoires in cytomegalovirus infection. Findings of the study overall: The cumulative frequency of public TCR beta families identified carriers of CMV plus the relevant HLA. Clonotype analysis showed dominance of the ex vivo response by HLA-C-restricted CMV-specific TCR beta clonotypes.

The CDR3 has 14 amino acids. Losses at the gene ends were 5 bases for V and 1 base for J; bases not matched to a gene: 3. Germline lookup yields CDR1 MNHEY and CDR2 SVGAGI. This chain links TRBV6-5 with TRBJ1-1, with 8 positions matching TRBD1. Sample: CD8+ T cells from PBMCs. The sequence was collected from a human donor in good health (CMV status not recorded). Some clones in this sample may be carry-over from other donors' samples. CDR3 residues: CASSPGGANTEAFF. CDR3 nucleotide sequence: TGTGCCAGCAGTCCAGGGGGCGCGAACACTGAAGCTTTCTTT.